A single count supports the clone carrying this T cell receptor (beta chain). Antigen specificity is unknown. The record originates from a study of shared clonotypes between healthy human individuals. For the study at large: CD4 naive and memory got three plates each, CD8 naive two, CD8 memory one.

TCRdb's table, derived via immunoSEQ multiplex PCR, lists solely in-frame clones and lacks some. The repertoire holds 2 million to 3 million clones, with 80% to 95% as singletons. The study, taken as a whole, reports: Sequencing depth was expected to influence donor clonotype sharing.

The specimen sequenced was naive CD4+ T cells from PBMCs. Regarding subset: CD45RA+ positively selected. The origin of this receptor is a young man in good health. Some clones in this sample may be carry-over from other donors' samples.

The CDR3 loop is CASSDHLAGGETQYF. CDR3 coding DNA: TGTGCCAGCAGTGATCACCTAGCGGGAGGGGAGACCCAGTACTTC. This chain joins TRBV25-1 and TRBJ2-5; 12 bases agree with TRBD2. CDR1 and CDR2 (germline): MGHDK, SYGVNS. This CDR3 region has 15 residues. J was trimmed by 5 bases and V by 3 bases; bases with no gene match: 4.